This TCR beta chain was profiled in a study of B cell selection in AIRE deficiency. Sorted regulatory T cells were CD4-positive, CD25-high and CD127-low or negative. Clones were sequenced by immunoSEQ multiplex PCR, and TCRdb holds only the in-frame ones, with some missing. The sample contains some 21,000 clones, 85% to 95% of which appear only once. The germline V gene has CDR1 SGHTA and CDR2 FQGNSA. CDR3 size: 13 residues. With 1 base clipped from V and 10 bases from J, the junction kept 4 bases outside the gene matches. The V and J genes are TRBV7-2 and TRBJ2-1; TRBD2 agrees at 7 bases. The source is a human donor with AIRE deficiency. The source material was Tregs sorted from PBMCs. The CDR3 region is CASSLVGGEEQFF. Written as DNA, the CDR3 is TGTGCCAGCAGCTTAGTTGGGGGGGAGGAGCAGTTCTTC. The complete variable domain, with remaining parts taken from reference TRBV7-2 and TRBJ2-1, reads GAGVSQSPSNKVTEKGKDVELRCDPISGHTALYWYRQSLGQGLEFLIYFQGNSAPDKSGLPSDRFSAERTGGSVSTLTIQRTQQEDSAVYLCASSLVGGEEQFFGPGTRLTVL.